This T cell receptor beta chain emerged from a study of cytomegalovirus exposure and HLA in healthy donors (dated by TCRdb to the late 2010s). About the full investigation: An earlier analysis of 550 to 700 of the donors reported 250 to 350 Gb of sequence data and 120 million or so unique TCR beta sequences from roughly 180 million T cells. Donor age, sex, ethnicity and CMV serostatus were compiled alongside the repertoire data. Class I and class II HLA loci were covered by the typing at four-digit resolution. Rather than using new phenotypic data, the later analysis identified candidate immune exposures from TCR beta sequences and from how often those sequences occurred across donors. Among the approximately 420 genotyped donors, 75% to 90% belonged to the genetic ancestry cluster associated with self-reported Caucasian donors. Because of strong linkage in the cohort, roughly five DR-DQ haplotypes were treated as single units for association and clustering. The study aimed to test whether cataloging public T cell receptors could reveal signatures of past pathogen exposure. Across approximately 420 genotyped donors of the cohort, an average of approximately 220,000 unique TCR beta nucleotide sequences per donor were sequenced, and roughly a sixth of those sequences were non-productive. In an earlier analysis of 500 to 650 of the donors, high-throughput TCR beta sequencing was used to judge whether each TCR beta V gene segment behaved as functional or pseudogenic. A later analysis re-examined previously published TCR beta repertoires from roughly 650 donors and added high-resolution HLA genotyping to investigate patterns of TCR occurrence. A later genetic analysis took genome-wide SNP genotypes for about three fifths of the roughly 670 donors and used that subset as a discovery cohort. An early release covering 550 to 650 HLA-typed donors comprised approximately 300 gigabases of sequencing data and some 79 million unique TCR sequences. In addition to the first cohort of roughly 670 subjects, a separate validation cohort of 120 different subjects was used. The study profiled the T cell repertoires of 550 to 700 subjects by immunosequencing and related them to cytomegalovirus serostatus. The number of donors typed differed by locus, with about 629-630 for A, B, C, DRB1 and DQB1, more than 500 for DQA1, over 600 for DPA1, and over 400 for DPB1. All discovery cohort repertoires had been generated using a single sequencing platform. To predict cytomegalovirus infection status, the study combined high-throughput TCR immunosequencing, statistical association of individual TCRs with disease status, and machine learning. General findings and caveats noted by the study authors: HLA typing was unavailable for some donors at each locus, so association tests used only the typed subset. An earlier analysis of around 600 of the donors showed that most TCR beta V segments appeared in productive rearrangements either about 90% or about 30% of the time, which broadly matched IMGT annotations. The earlier analysis of 587 of the donors excluded fewer than 20 rarely observed V segments, including chromosome 9 orphons, because counts were too low. Presence/absence analyses assumed roughly uniform sequencing depth across donors, an assumption that may not hold. A few of the identified cytomegalovirus-associated TCR beta chains were confirmed in vitro to be specific for cytomegalovirus antigens. Compared with the 666-donor mean, donors in an Asian-associated ancestry cluster had fewer N-insertions in productive TCRs, according to a later genetic analysis. Across donors, most TCR sequences were observed very rarely, whereas some public TCRs were present in many individuals. According to the authors, the approach could potentially be generalized to other disease states and immunological phenotypes. In a later analysis, most CMV-associated TCR beta chains were found to appear HLA-restricted, with HLA associations seemingly driven largely by CMV exposure. A cluster of highly shared sequence variants was judged likely to represent a technical artifact of the sequencing pipeline. Linkage disequilibrium might explain the correlated functional status among segregating V segments, but an unknown experimental factor could not be excluded. A further reported finding was that TCR beta sequences accurately predicted the HLA-A and HLA-B alleles for most subjects in the first cohort. The study listed 150 to 200 TCR beta chains as associated with cytomegalovirus. The 87-base-pair reads could not distinguish some IMGT-functional V segments, including TRBV6-2 and TRBV6-3, so those segments were excluded. Only TCR beta chains were sequenced in this cohort, and the absence of alpha or paired-chain data limited detectable features. A later genetic analysis associated a missense DCLRE1C variant with V-gene and J-gene trimming of TCR beta chains, and an independent cohort replicated the association. The only immune exposure information available for the cohort was CMV serostatus. According to a later analysis, parvovirus B19, influenza, CMV and Epstein-Barr virus appeared linked to several top co-occurrence clusters. The classifier was reported to diagnose cytomegalovirus status with high specificity and sensitivity in both the original and validation cohorts. When HLA alleles, especially DR and DQ, strongly co-occurred, attributing TCR associations to individual alleles was difficult. A later analysis found that HLA-associated TCR beta chains were more clonally expanded and had lower generation probabilities than equally common non-associated chains. In a later analysis, the rate of TCR association differed among HLA loci, with DRB1 alleles having the most associated TCRs and HLA-C alleles having the fewest. In a later analysis, about 16,000 TCR beta sequences were associated with specific HLA alleles at a false discovery rate of 0.05.

As to this clone: The antigen it recognizes is unknown. Nothing much larger sits one base from this clone, and base qualities are not available.

The cohort consisted of fewer than 700 healthy bone marrow donors. All cohort members were sampled while nominally healthy, although unrecorded immune exposures were likely present. The donor tested CMV seronegative and was one of the 352 seronegative cohort members. Each donor provided a peripheral blood sample, and peripheral blood mononuclear cells were used for TCR beta sequencing. Genomic DNA was extracted from the blood cell samples with the Qiagen DNeasy Blood Extraction Kit. The library came from the immunoSEQ multiplex PCR assay. For the multiplex PCR, a mixture combining 60 forward primers for TCR Vbeta segments and 13 reverse primers for TCR Jbeta segments was used. A multiplex PCR assay on genomic DNA amplified the CDR3 region of rearranged TCR beta genes. The amplified TCR beta libraries were sequenced on the Illumina HiSeq System as 87-base-pair reads. In the original analysis: A later analysis counted around 72 million unique TCR beta chains across the 670 or so repertoires, and 9.5 million to 11 million of these chains were shared by at least two donors. Raw reads were error-corrected and collapsed into unique sequences by a nearest-neighbor algorithm in which closely related sequences were merged to remove PCR and sequencing errors. CDR3 sequences were aligned to IMGT reference sequences to assign V, D and J gene segments. For a sequence to be retained, a match of at least six nucleotides to both a V gene segment and a J gene segment was required. A rearrangement counted as productive if the CDR3 had no stop codons and remained in frame with V and J, and every other rearrangement counted as non-productive. CDR3 was defined according to IMGT convention as the region running from the second conserved V-encoded cysteine to the conserved J-encoded phenylalanine. Sequences without an unambiguous match to a single V gene segment were excluded from the earlier analysis of about 640 of the donors. An earlier analysis of roughly 590 of the donors called V segments functional above 56.7% productive rearrangements and segregating when the between-donor standard deviation exceeded 5%. A statistical classification framework was developed to diagnose cytomegalovirus status using the catalog of TCR beta chain sequences. In a later analysis, TCR nucleotide sequences were compared against IMGT/GENE-DB human TR gene sequences so that V and J genes could be assigned. Using the TCRdist pipeline, a later analysis assigned CDR3 sequences along with most-parsimonious VDJ recombination scenarios. In a later analysis, every TCR beta chain was defined by the combination of its CDR3 amino acid sequence and its V-gene family, and reads without a unique V-gene family were dropped. As a way to deal with suspected cross-contamination and a sequencing artifact, a later analysis dropped 640 or so nucleotide sequences that were highly shared and had low generation probability. In a later analysis, a clonal expansion index was calculated for each public chain from normalized within-repertoire ranks of inferred template counts. In a later analysis, generation probabilities were computed using a VDJ recombination model fitted to out-of-frame rearrangements, and the results were checked against IGoR. Hypergeometric tests were used in a later analysis to score TCR-TCR, TCR-HLA and TCR-CMV co-occurrence, with a repertoire-size bias correction applied to the TCR pairs. To estimate false discovery rates, a later analysis permuted the HLA or CMV assignments 20 times. In a later analysis, co-occurring TCRs were grouped using DBSCAN, with TCRdist sequence similarity added in when clustering inside HLA-allele-positive subsets. For co-occurrence clustering, repertoires with fewer than 30,000 or more than 120,000 public chains were excluded, along with five repertoires with anomalous nucleotide sharing. The table comes from immuneACCESS by way of TCRdb, which keeps in-frame sequences with V and J called. Part of the clones is missing from these tables; in studies checked, under half for an unresolved V gene and the rest for unknown reasons. D and trimming come from the DNA, and the V and J calls and clone size come from that table. The sample table holds around 140,000 clones, of which approximately 75% were seen once. Roughly 0.99% of the sample belongs to the ten largest clones.

The CDR3, cysteine through phenylalanine, is 14 amino acids long. The read is trimmed to its CDR3 DNA, 42 bases read in frame from base 1. CDR1 and CDR2, looked up from the germline V gene (reference sequence), are LNHDA and SQIVND. V has 5 bases trimmed and J has 7 bases trimmed; junction bases matching no gene number 5. The V and J genes are TRBV19 and TRBJ1-4; TRBD1 fits 9 bases in the junction. The sequenced material came from PBMCs. The receptor was isolated from a male donor in good health and CMV-seronegative. CDR3 sequence: CASSPRDRAEKLFF. The DNA sequence is as follows: TGTGCCAGTAGTCCCCGGGACAGGGCTGAAAAACTGTTTTTT.